The 31 T cell receptor beta chains reported below all come from one sample, sequenced in a study of regulatory T cells in long-lasting Graves disease. Time point defined: persistent/refractory GD, antithyroid drugs over 5 years with positive TRAb. The TCR library was made from RNA that had been extracted from PBMCs in TRIzol. The TCR beta library used iRepertoire HTBI primers with Arm-PCR amplification of CDR3. TCRdb reprocessed the multiplex PCR reads with MiXCR, giving one entry per CDR3 protein. This table has approximately 290,000 distinct CDR3 sequences, approximately 20% appearing once. This specimen consisted of peripheral blood mononuclear cells (PBMCs), obtained when the disease was refractory, from a patient treated with antithyroid drugs. All receptors derive from a female donor with Graves disease.

The gene calls are TRBV28 and TRBJ1-5; perhaps TRBD1 as D (6 bases). The CDR3 is made up of 17 amino acids. Trimming shortened V by 8 bases and J by 3 bases, and 23 bases separated the two germline ends. In germline, CDR1 is MDHEN, CDR2 SYDVKM. CDR3 in DNA: TGTGCCAGCCGGGCGACAGGTTTTTGGGCCATCAATCAGCCCCAGCATTTT. Translated, it gives CASRATGFWAINQPQHF.

The rearrangement joins TRBV5-1 to TRBJ1-2; the D gene is possibly TRBD1 (5 bases). Deletions cut 6 bases from V and 2 bases from J, with 11 bases between. The CDR3 consists of 13 residues. Germline V gene sequence: CDR1 SGHRS, CDR2 YFSETQ. The CDR3 reads CASTGQPNYGYTF. The DNA for the CDR3 is TGCGCCAGCACCGGACAACCAAACTATGGCTACACCTTC.

There are a few counts of this clonotype. The chain joins TRBV11-2 to TRBJ1-4; D is unclear. The germline gives CDR1 SGHAT, CDR2 FQNNGV. Trimming left V 2 bases short and J 1 base short, with 17 bases between. CDR3 size: 18 residues. CDR3 DNA sequence: TGTGCCAGCAGCTTATTCCCCGTTGACCGGGGAACTAATGAAAAACTGTTTTTT. Translation: CASSLFPVDRGTNEKLFF.

This chain joins TRBV6-2 or TRBV6-3 and TRBJ2-7; the D call may be TRBD1 or TRBD2 (5 bases each). Germline CDR1 MNHEY, CDR2 SVGEGT. V was pared by 6 bases and J by 6 bases, with 15 bases between. CDR3 length equals 13 residues. The CDR3 DNA is TGTGCCAGCAGGGGGACCGCCACGAGCGAGCAGTACTTC. Protein: CASRGTATSEQYF.

In this sample, this clonotype turned up many times. The chain recombines TRBV7-2 with TRBJ1-1, with D possibly TRBD1 on 6 matching bases. Trimming took 5 bases from V and 5 from J, leaving 18 bases between them. The germline gives CDR1 SGHTA, CDR2 FQGNSA. The CDR3 length is 15 residues. Here the CDR3 reads CASSRGVGAGTEAFF. For the CDR3, the DNA is TGTGCCAGCAGCCGAGGGGTGGGGGCTGGGACTGAAGCTTTCTTT.

This clonotype was detected ten times or more. The chain uses TRBV11-1 and TRBJ2-7; D is unclear. V shed 2 bases and J shed 0 bases, with 11 bases lying between them. Germline CDR1 reads SGHAT; CDR2 reads FQDESV (reference sequence). The CDR3 covers 15 residues. The DNA for the CDR3 is TGTGCCAGCAGCTTATCAATCTATGGCTCCTACGAGCAGTACTTC. Translating it yields CASSLSIYGSYEQYF.

This clonotype was counted a few times. The chain uses TRBV6-1 and TRBJ1-2; D may be TRBD1 (6 bases). Deletions cut 2 bases from V and 4 bases from J, with 14 bases between. The germline CDR1 and CDR2 sequences are MNHNS and SASEGT. The CDR3 extends over 15 amino acids. In DNA form, the CDR3 reads TGTGCCAGCAGTGAAATGGGGGCCGCTTCCTATGGCTACACCTTC. Translated, it gives CASSEMGAASYGYTF.

J is TRBJ2-3 and V is TRBV7-9; 9 nucleotides match TRBD2. The CDR3 has 15 amino acids. CDR1 and CDR2 from the germline V gene are SEHNR and FQNEAQ (reference sequence). Trimming took 8 bases from V and 2 from J; bases not matched to a gene: 8. The CDR3 nucleotides are TGTGCCAGCTCAGGAGGGACTAGCAACACAGATACGCAGTATTTT. As protein: CASSGGTSNTDTQYF.

Concerning this clonotype itself: A much larger clone lies a single base off, so this may be a read error. The chain has TRBV2 and TRBJ2-5, with D possibly matching TRBD1 (6 bases). Germline values: CDR1 SNHLY, CDR2 FYNNEI. The germline V and J ends were trimmed by 10 bases and 2 bases, with 17 bases remaining between them. CDR3 size: 14 residues. CDR3 residues: CATNRDMGQETQYF. CDR3 in DNA: TGTGCCACGAATCGGGACATGGGGCAAGAGACCCAGTACTTC. The full variable domain, completed using reference TRBV2 and TRBJ2-5, is EPEVTQTPSHQVTQMGQEVILRCVPISNHLYFYWYRQILGQKVEFLVSFYNNEISEKSEIFDDQFSVERPDGSNFTLKIRSTKLEDSAMYFCATNRDMGQETQYFGPGTRLLVL.

The count of this clonotype is one. This chain joins TRBV4-3 and TRBJ1-4; 8 bases align to TRBD1. V lost 0 bases and J lost 0; bases outside the gene matches: 3. Germline CDR1 reads LGHNA; CDR2 reads YSLEER. CDR3 size: 17 residues. CDR3: CASSQDRTGSTNEKLFF. CDR3 DNA: TGCGCCAGCAGCCAAGATCGGACAGGGTCAACTAATGAAAAACTGTTTTTT.

The table lists this clonotype with a few counts. The rearrangement links TRBV10-2 to TRBJ2-7; D tentatively reads TRBD1 or TRBD2 (5 bases each). The CDR3 extends over 14 amino acids. The V and J ends lost 7 bases and 4 bases respectively, with 17 bases between them. Germline V CDR1 and CDR2: WSHSY, SAAADI. The CDR3 sequence is CASKGVSRGYEQYF. As DNA, the CDR3 is TGCGCCAGCAAAGGGGTCTCCAGAGGGTACGAGCAGTACTTC.

As concerns this clonotype: This is likely an artifact of a read error, given a far larger clone one base away. V is TRBV12-3 or TRBV12-4 and J is TRBJ1-1; D is unclear. This CDR3 comprises 12 residues. Here the CDR3 reads CASSFENAEAFF. The CDR3 DNA sequence: TGTGCCAGCAGTTTTGAGAACGCTGAAGCTTTCTTT.

This clonotype has a handful of counts. The chain has TRBV30 and TRBJ2-5; maybe TRBD2 (5 bases). The V end was cut by 3 bases, the J end by 1 base, with 9 bases between. Germline V gene lookup returns CDR1 GTSNPN and CDR2 SVGIG (reference sequence). CDR3 size: 13 residues. In DNA form, the CDR3 reads TGTGCCTGGAGAGTGGACTTCCAAGAGACCCAGTACTTC. This codes for CAWRVDFQETQYF.

There are many counts of this clonotype. The chain combines TRBV12-3 or TRBV12-4 with TRBJ2-7; possible D gene TRBD1, 5 bases. Trimming removed 6 bases at V and 5 bases at J, with 20 bases between. CDR3 size: 15 residues. DNA of the CDR3: TGTGCCAGCAGCTCCACATTTACAGACAGACACGAGCAGTACTTC. Amino acids: CASSSTFTDRHEQYF.

The gene calls are TRBV4-1 and TRBJ2-2; D may correspond to TRBD1 or TRBD2 (5 bases each). Germline CDR1 reads MGHRA; CDR2 reads YSYEKL. V was pared by 4 bases and J by 2 bases, with 17 bases between. The CDR3 is 17 amino acids. The CDR3 sequence is CASSRGLGTGNTGELFF. CDR3 nucleotide sequence: TGCGCCAGCAGCCGCGGCTTGGGGACGGGTAACACCGGGGAGCTGTTTTTT.

This clonotype showed up many times. The V call is TRBV28, the J call TRBJ1-1; D might be TRBD1 (6 bases). Germline V gene lookup returns CDR1 MDHEN and CDR2 SYDVKM. Trimming shortened V by 8 bases and J by 5 bases, and 18 bases separated the two germline ends. The length of the CDR3 is 14 residues. Here the CDR3 DNA reads TGTGCCAGCCTTGGGGGGCAAGGTGGGACTGAAGCTTTCTTT. This translates into CASLGGQGGTEAFF.

In this sample, this clonotype turned up a few times. The rearrangement uses TRBV5-6 and TRBJ2-7, with 7 nucleotides matching TRBD2. The CDR3 spans 14 residues. With 3 bases clipped from V and 4 bases from J, the junction kept 7 bases outside the gene matches. Germline lookup yields CDR1 SGHDT and CDR2 YYEEEE. The DNA for the CDR3 is TGTGCCAGCAGCTCGGGCGGGAGTTTATACGAGCAGTACTTC. It yields the protein CASSSGGSLYEQYF.

This clonotype was seen a handful of times. V is TRBV7-9 and J is TRBJ1-2; D remains unclear. The CDR3 loop spans 13 amino acids. The germline gives CDR1 SEHNR, CDR2 FQNEAQ (reference sequence). Trimming took off 5 bases at V and 5 bases at J, with 12 bases between the two ends. CDR3 protein: CASSGAGFYGYTF. For the CDR3, the DNA is TGTGCCAGCAGCGGAGCGGGCTTTTATGGCTACACCTTC.

This rearrangement joins TRBV5-6 to TRBJ1-6; the D gene is possibly TRBD1 (5 bases). V dropped 4 bases and J dropped 10 bases, with 12 bases sitting between them. Germline V gene lookup returns CDR1 SGHDT and CDR2 YYEEEE. The CDR3 runs to 13 residues. CDR3 protein: CASSPGSRSPLHF. CDR3 DNA: TGTGCCAGCAGCCCAGGGTCGAGGTCACCCCTCCACTTT. The whole variable domain, filled in from reference TRBV5-6 and TRBJ1-6, reads DAGVTQSPTHLIKTRGQQVTLRCSPKSGHDTVSWYQQALGQGPQFIFQYYEEEERQRGNFPDRFSGHQFPNYSSELNVNALLLGDSALYLCASSPGSRSPLHFGNGTRLTVT.

The chain has TRBV7-9 and TRBJ2-5, with 9 bases aligning to TRBD2. TRBJ2-7 explains the end of the DNA better; the J call may be wrong. This CDR3 has 16 amino acids. The germline CDR1 and CDR2 sequences are SEHNR and FQNEAQ (reference sequence). The chain's CDR3 is CASSPLTSGDSYEQYF. The CDR3, as DNA: TGTGCCAGCAGCCCTCTGACTAGCGGAGATAGCTACGAGCAGTACTTC.

The rearrangement uses TRBV20-1 and TRBJ2-5; D is possibly TRBD1 (5 bases). The V gene's germline CDR1 is DFQATT and CDR2 SNEGSKA (reference sequence). The CDR3 is made up of 14 amino acids. V shed 6 bases and J shed 5 bases, with 19 bases lying between them. The CDR3 coding sequence is TGCAGTGCCCCTCCCAGGGTTGGCAGGGAGACCCAGTACTTC. Its translation is CSAPPRVGRETQYF.

This sequence joins TRBV18 and TRBJ2-7; 8 bases line up with TRBD1. The V and J ends lost 2 bases and 3 bases, in that order; junction bases with no gene match: 6. CDR3 size: 15 residues. CDR1 KGHSH and CDR2 LQKENI come from the germline V gene. Here the CDR3 reads CASSPGQGEYYEQYF. DNA for the CDR3: TGTGCCAGCTCACCAGGACAGGGCGAGTACTACGAGCAGTACTTC.

This clonotype was seen a handful of times. The gene calls are TRBV27 and TRBJ1-1, with 8 positions matching TRBD1. Germline trimming cut 6 bases from V and 6 bases from J; bases unmatched to any gene: 9. This CDR3 has 14 amino acids. CDR1 is MNHEY, CDR2 SMNVEV, per germline (reference sequence). CDR3 nucleotides: TGTGCCAGCAGATATCAGGGGGCCCACTCTGAAGCTTTCTTT. Protein: CASRYQGAHSEAFF.

This clonotype was seen more than once but under ten times. CDR3 DNA: TGTGCCAGCAGTTTATCTTCGAGCAATCAGCCCCAGCATTTT. It encodes CASSLSSSNQPQHF. The chain carries TRBV27 and TRBJ1-5, with D uncertain. Trimming stripped 0 bases from V and 1 base from J, with 4 bases between. The germline V gene has CDR1 MNHEY and CDR2 SMNVEV (reference sequence). This CDR3 region has 14 residues.

This clonotype is a singleton in its sample. This sequence may be a read error, since a much larger clone differs from it by one base. The chain recombines TRBV28 with TRBJ2-7; D not resolved. CDR3 length equals 14 residues. CDR1 is MDHEN and CDR2 is SYDVKM in the germline V gene. V lost 5 bases and J 5 bases, leaving 16 bases between the germline ends. The DNA for the CDR3 is TGTGCCAGCAGTACATACGGGTTTATGGACGAGCAGTACTTC. Translated, it gives CASSTYGFMDEQYF.

J is TRBJ2-3 and V is TRBV7-8; 7 nucleotides align to TRBD2. Germline V CDR1 and CDR2: SGHVS, FQNEAQ. With 5 bases clipped from V and 1 base from J, the junction kept 6 bases outside the gene matches. The CDR3 consists of 15 residues. The CDR3 reads CASSGLGGGTDTQYF. The CDR3 nucleotides are TGTGCCAGCAGCGGCTTGGGGGGGGGCACAGATACGCAGTATTTT.

This clonotype was seen only a few times. The chain couples TRBV11-2 to TRBJ1-3; TRBD1 is a possible D gene (6 bases). The germline V gene encodes CDR1 SGHAT and CDR2 FQNNGV. Trimming cost V 6 bases and J 0 bases, with 9 bases left between them. CDR3 length: 14 amino acids. CDR3 residues: CASRGTNSGNTIYF. The CDR3 nucleotides are TGTGCCAGCAGGGGGACAAACTCTGGAAACACCATATATTTT.

This clonotype showed up just once. This chain links TRBV6-1 with TRBJ1-5; no firm D call. Germline values: CDR1 MNHNS, CDR2 SASEGT. Between the trimmed V and J ends, which lost 5 bases and 0 bases, there was a span of 8 bases. This CDR3 spans 14 amino acids. CDR3 DNA sequence: TGTGCCAGCAGTCCAGAGTTTAGCAATCAGCCCCAGCATTTT. Translation gives CASSPEFSNQPQHF.

The J gene is TRBJ2-7, the V gene TRBV6-4; D remains unclear. The CDR3 loop spans 14 amino acids. Looked up from germline, CDR1 is MRHNA and CDR2 is SNTAGT. CDR3 nucleotide sequence: TGTCTAACGACCCGTGCGGCGGACCCTTACGAGCAGTACTTC. It specifies CLTTRAADPYEQYF.

This clonotype has at least ten counts. The V gene is TRBV12-3 or TRBV12-4, the J gene TRBJ1-2; 8 nucleotides line up with TRBD1. With 5 bases clipped from V and 3 bases from J, the junction kept 8 bases outside the gene matches. This CDR3 is built from 15 residues. CDR3 protein: CASSPRTGNHYGYTF. In DNA, the CDR3 is TGTGCCAGCAGTCCTAGGACAGGGAACCACTATGGCTACACCTTC.

The chain joins TRBV29-1 to TRBJ1-1; the D is unclear. V lost 5 bases and J 2 bases, leaving 9 bases between the germline ends. The CDR3 runs to 12 residues. The germline CDR1 and CDR2 sequences are SQVTM and ANQGSEA. The chain's CDR3 is CSVHEANTEAFF. CDR3 DNA sequence: TGCAGCGTTCACGAAGCCAACACTGAAGCTTTCTTT.